Shown below are 9 T cell receptor beta chains from a single sample sequenced in a study of blood T cell repertoires in COVID-19. Assay used: immunoSEQ multiplex PCR; TCRdb lists only in-frame clones, some missing. In the table there are some 490,000 clones, 80% to 90% of which are singletons. The sample taken for sequencing was peripheral blood. The receptors derive from a human donor in a cohort sampled during active COVID-19.

This chain uses TRBV5-5 with TRBJ1-3, with 9 nucleotides matching TRBD1. The trim removed 0 bases at V and 0 bases at J, leaving 7 bases unmatched. Germline V gene sequence: CDR1 SGHKS, CDR2 YYEKEE (reference sequence). CDR3 length: 18 amino acids. CDR3 in DNA: TGTGCCAGCAGCTTGGGGACAGGGGACCCTCGCTCTGGAAACACCATATATTTT. Protein sequence: CASSLGTGDPRSGNTIYF.

The rearrangement links TRBV2 to TRBJ2-7; TRBD1 agrees at 7 bases. The germline V gene has CDR1 SNHLY and CDR2 FYNNEI. Trimming removed 7 bases from V and 3 bases from J; junction bases left unmatched: 15. The CDR3 has 16 residues. This CDR3 reads CASTRNRGSGGYEQYF. As DNA, the CDR3 is TGTGCCAGCACCCGGAACAGGGGTTCGGGTGGCTACGAGCAGTACTTC.

The V and J genes are TRBV11-3 and TRBJ2-1; 8 positions match TRBD1. V shed 5 bases and J 5 bases; nucleotides not matched to a gene: 8. The CDR3 contains 15 residues. Germline V gives CDR1 SGHNT, CDR2 YENEEA. Written as DNA, the CDR3 is TGTGCCAGCAGCCTAACAGGGGGGAGTCACAATGAGCAGTTCTTC. It yields the protein CASSLTGGSHNEQFF.

J is TRBJ2-5 and V is TRBV5-1, with 11 bases fitting TRBD1. V shed 5 bases, J shed 2 bases, and the junction held 8 bases outside the gene matches. This CDR3 spans 16 amino acids. CDR1 is SGHRS, CDR2 YFSETQ, per germline. In DNA, the CDR3 is TGCGCCAGCAGGCAGTCCGGGACAGGGGGACAAGAGACCCAGTACTTC. As protein: CASRQSGTGGQETQYF.

V is TRBV2 and J is TRBJ2-7; D is unresolved. This CDR3 comprises 14 residues. V was clipped by 1 base and J by 6 bases, with 13 bases between them. Germline assignment: CDR1 SNHLY and CDR2 FYNNEI. CDR3 loop: CASSEGDESGEQYF. The DNA for the CDR3 is TGTGCCAGCAGTGAAGGCGACGAATCGGGCGAGCAGTACTTC.

The V gene is TRBV19, the J gene TRBJ1-2; 7 bases fit TRBD1. The CDR3 extends over 15 amino acids. V gave up 5 bases and J gave up 0 bases; unmatched junction bases: 6. Germline CDR1 and CDR2: LNHDA and SQIVND (reference sequence). The CDR3 DNA follows: TGTGCCAGTAGTGTAAGGGGGCCGTCTAACTATGGCTACACCTTC. Its translation is CASSVRGPSNYGYTF.

The chain couples TRBV6-5 to TRBJ1-1, with D unresolved. This CDR3 region has 14 residues. Looked up from germline, CDR1 is MNHEY and CDR2 is SVGAGI. Trimming removed 2 bases from V and 3 bases from J, with 10 bases in between. The CDR3 spells CASSYSRSDTEAFF. In DNA, the CDR3 is TGTGCCAGCAGTTACAGTCGGTCGGACACTGAAGCTTTCTTT.

This clone was seen a single time. V and J are TRBV3-1 (or the pseudogene TRBV3-2) and TRBJ2-3; a weak D match, TRBD2 (5 bases). Germline-derived CDR1 and CDR2 are LGHDT and YNNKEL (reference sequence). Trimming left V 1 base short and J 4 bases short, with 12 bases between. This CDR3 is built from 15 residues. The CDR3: CASSQAGISPDTQYF. In DNA, the CDR3 is TGTGCCAGCAGCCAAGCCGGGATATCCCCAGATACGCAGTATTTT.

This sequence joins TRBV11-2 and TRBJ2-1; 7 bases line up with TRBD1. Trimming at V came to 3 bases and at J to 6 bases, leaving 5 bases not matched to a gene. Germline V CDR1 and CDR2: SGHAT, FQNNGV. The CDR3 has 14 amino acids. DNA of the CDR3: TGTGCCAGCAGCTTTAACCCAGGGGGCAATGAGCAGTTCTTC. Protein: CASSFNPGGNEQFF.